These 2 T cell receptor beta chains share one sample of origin, sequenced in a study of T cell repertoires in cytomegalovirus infection. MiXCR, run by TCRdb on the reads, gives a single entry per CDR3 protein. This sample has hundreds of thousands of distinct CDR3 sequences; 20% to 30% occur once, and the top ten carry 7.5% to 9%. Specimen: CD8+ T cells from PBMCs. These receptors all come from a human donor in good health (CMV status not recorded). Some clones in this sample may be carry-over from other donors' samples.

The chain carries TRBV29-1 and TRBJ1-2; 7 bases match TRBD1. Germline values: CDR1 SQVTM, CDR2 ANQGSEA. The CDR3 spans 13 residues. The J segment lost 3 bases and the V segment lost 4 bases, leaving 5 bases of the junction unmatched. This chain's CDR3 is CSVGEGAYYGYTF. The CDR3 bases are TGCAGCGTTGGGGAGGGGGCGTACTATGGCTACACCTTC.

The chain couples TRBV19 to TRBJ2-6; tentative D call: TRBD1 (5 bases). Germline CDR1 reads LNHDA; CDR2 reads SQIVND (reference sequence). The CDR3 is 15 residues long. Trimming cost V 7 bases and J 0 bases, with 10 bases left between them. CDR3 DNA sequence: TGTGCCAGTACCGTGGGGCGCTCTGGGGCCAACGTCCTGACTTTC. It specifies CASTVGRSGANVLTF.